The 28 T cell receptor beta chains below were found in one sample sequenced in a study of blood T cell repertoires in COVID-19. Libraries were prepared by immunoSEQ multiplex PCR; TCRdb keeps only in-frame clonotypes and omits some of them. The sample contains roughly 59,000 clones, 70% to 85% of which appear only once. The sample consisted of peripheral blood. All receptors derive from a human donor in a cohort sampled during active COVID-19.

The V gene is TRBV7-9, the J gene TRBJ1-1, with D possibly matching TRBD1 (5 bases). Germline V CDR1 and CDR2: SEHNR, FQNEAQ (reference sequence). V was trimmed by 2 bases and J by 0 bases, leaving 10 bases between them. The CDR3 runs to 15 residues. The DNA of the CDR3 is TGTGCCAGCAGCTTAACGACAGCAGTGAACACTGAAGCTTTCTTT. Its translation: CASSLTTAVNTEAFF.

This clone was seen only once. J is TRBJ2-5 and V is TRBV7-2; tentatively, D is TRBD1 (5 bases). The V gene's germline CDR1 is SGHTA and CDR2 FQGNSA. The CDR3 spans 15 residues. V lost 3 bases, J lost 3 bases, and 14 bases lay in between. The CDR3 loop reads CASSFVLPGKETQYF. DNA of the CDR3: TGTGCCAGCAGCTTTGTTCTCCCAGGGAAAGAGACCCAGTACTTC.

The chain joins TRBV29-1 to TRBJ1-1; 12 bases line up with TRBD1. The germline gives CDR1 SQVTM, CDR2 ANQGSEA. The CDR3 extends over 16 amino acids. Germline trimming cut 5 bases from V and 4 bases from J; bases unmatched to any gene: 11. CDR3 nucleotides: TGCAGCGTTAAGTTAGGGACAGGGGGCACGATCACTGAAGCTTTCTTT. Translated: CSVKLGTGGTITEAFF.

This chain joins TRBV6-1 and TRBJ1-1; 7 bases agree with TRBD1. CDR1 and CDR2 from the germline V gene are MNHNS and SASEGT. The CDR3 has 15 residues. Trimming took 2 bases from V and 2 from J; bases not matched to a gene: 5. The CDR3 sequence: CASSETGTDNTEAFF. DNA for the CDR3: TGTGCCAGCAGTGAAACCGGGACAGATAACACTGAAGCTTTCTTT.

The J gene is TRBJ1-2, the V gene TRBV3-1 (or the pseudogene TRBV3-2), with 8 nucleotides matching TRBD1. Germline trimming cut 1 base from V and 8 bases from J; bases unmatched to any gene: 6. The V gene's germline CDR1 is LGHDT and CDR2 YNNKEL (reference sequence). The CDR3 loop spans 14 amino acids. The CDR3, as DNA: TGTGCCAGCAGCCAAGTATCAGGGGGCCAAGGCTACACCTTC. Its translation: CASSQVSGGQGYTF.

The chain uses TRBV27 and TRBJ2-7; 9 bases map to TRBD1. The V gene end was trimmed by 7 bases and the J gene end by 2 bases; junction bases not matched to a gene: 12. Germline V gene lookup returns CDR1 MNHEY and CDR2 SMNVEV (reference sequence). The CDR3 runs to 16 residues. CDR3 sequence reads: CASNTGGANLAYEQYF. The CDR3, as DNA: TGTGCCAGCAATACAGGGGGCGCTAACCTTGCCTACGAGCAGTACTTC.

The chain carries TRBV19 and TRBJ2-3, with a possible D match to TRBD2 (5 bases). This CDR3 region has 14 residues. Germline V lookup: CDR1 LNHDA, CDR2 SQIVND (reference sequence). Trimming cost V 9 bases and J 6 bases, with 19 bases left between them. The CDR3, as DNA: TGTGCCAGCGGAGGTACGGCTCGGTGGGATACGCAGTATTTT. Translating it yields CASGGTARWDTQYF.

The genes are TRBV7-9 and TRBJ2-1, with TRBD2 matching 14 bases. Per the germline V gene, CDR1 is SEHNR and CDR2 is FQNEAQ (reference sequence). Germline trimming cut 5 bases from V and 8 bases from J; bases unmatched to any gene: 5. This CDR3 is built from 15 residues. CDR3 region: CASSPPTSGRDEQFF. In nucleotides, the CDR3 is TGTGCCAGCAGCCCTCCGACTAGCGGGAGGGATGAGCAGTTCTTC.

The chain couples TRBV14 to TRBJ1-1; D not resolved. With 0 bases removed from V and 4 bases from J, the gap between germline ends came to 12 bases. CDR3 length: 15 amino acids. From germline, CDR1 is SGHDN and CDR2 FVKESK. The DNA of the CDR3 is TGTGCCAGCAGCCAAGAGGCCCTACGAGGCACTGAAGCTTTCTTT. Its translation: CASSQEALRGTEAFF.

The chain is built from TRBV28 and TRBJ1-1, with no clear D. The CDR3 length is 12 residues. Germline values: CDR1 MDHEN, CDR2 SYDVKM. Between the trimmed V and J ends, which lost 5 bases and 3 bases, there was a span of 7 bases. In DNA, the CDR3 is TGTGCCAGCAGTCAAGCGCACACTGAAGCTTTCTTT. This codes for CASSQAHTEAFF.

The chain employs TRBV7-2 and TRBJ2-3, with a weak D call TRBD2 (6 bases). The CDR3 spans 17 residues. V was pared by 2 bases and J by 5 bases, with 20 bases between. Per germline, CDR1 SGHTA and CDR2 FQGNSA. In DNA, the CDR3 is TGTGCCAGCAGCTTATTTTTGCGGAGGGCCAGTGAAGATACGCAGTATTTT. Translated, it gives CASSLFLRRASEDTQYF.

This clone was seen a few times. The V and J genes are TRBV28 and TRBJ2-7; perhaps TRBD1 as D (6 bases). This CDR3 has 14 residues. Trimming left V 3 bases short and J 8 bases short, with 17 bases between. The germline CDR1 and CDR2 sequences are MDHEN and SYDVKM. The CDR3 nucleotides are TGTGCCAGCAGTTTGGCGAACAGGGTTATTCAGCAGTACTTC. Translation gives CASSLANRVIQQYF. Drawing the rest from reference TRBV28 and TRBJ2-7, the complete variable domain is DVKVTQSSRYLVKRTGEKVFLECVQDMDHENMFWYRQDPGLGLRLIYFSYDVKMKEKGDIPEGYSVSREKKERFSLILESASTNQTSMYLCASSLANRVIQQYFGPGTRLTVT.

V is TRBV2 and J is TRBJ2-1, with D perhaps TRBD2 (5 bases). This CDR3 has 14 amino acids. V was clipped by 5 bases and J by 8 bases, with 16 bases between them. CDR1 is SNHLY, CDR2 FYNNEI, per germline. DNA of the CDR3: TGTGCCAGCAGTCCGATCGAGAAGAGGGATGAGCAGTTCTTC. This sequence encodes CASSPIEKRDEQFF.

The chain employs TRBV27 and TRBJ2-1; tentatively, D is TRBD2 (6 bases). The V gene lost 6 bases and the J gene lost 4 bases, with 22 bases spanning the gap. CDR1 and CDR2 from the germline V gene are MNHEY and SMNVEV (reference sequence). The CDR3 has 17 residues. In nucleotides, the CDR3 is TGTGCCAGCAGCTTTCGGCCACCAGGGCTAGCGTACAATGAGCAGTTCTTC. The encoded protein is CASSFRPPGLAYNEQFF.

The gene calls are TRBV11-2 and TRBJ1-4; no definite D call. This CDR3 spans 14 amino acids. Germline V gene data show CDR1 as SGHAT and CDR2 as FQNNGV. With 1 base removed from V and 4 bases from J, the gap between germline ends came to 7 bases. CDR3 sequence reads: CASSLAGYNEKLFF. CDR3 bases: TGTGCCAGCAGCTTAGCCGGTTATAATGAAAAACTGTTTTTT.

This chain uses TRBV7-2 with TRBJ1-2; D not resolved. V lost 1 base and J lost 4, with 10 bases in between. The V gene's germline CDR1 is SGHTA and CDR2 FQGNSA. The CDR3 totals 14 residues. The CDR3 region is CASSLGSTGYGYTF. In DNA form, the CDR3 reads TGTGCCAGCAGCTTAGGTTCAACGGGCTATGGCTACACCTTC.

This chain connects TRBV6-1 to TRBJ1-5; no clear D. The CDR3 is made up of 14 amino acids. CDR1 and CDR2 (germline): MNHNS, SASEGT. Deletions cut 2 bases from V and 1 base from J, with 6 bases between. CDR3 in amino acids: CASSETGSNQPQHF. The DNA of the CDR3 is TGTGCCAGCAGTGAAACGGGAAGCAATCAGCCCCAGCATTTT.

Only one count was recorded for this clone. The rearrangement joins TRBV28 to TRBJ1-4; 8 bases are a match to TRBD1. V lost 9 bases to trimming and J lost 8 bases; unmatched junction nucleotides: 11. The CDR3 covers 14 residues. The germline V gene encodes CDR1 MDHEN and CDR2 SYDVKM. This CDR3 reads CASITGGSREKLFF. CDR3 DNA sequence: TGTGCCAGTATCACAGGGGGAAGTCGGGAAAAACTGTTTTTT.

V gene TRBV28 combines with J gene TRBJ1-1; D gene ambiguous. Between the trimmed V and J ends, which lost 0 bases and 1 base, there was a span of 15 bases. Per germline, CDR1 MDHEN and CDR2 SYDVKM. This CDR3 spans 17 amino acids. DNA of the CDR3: TGTGCCAGCAGTTTATGGAACGGGGAGGGCGCGAACACTGAAGCTTTCTTT. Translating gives CASSLWNGEGANTEAFF.

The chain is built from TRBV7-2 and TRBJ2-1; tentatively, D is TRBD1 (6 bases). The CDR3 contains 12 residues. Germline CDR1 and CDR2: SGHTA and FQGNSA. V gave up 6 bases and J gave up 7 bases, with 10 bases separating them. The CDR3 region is CASSPTGNEQFF. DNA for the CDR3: TGTGCCAGCAGTCCTACAGGGAATGAGCAGTTCTTC.

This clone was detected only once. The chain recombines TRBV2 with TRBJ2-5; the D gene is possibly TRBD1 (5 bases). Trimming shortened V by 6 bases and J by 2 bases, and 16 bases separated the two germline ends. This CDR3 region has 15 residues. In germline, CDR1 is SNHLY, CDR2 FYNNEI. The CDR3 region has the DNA TGTGCCAGCAGCGACCATCGACGACAGCAAGAGACCCAGTACTTC. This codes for CASSDHRRQQETQYF.

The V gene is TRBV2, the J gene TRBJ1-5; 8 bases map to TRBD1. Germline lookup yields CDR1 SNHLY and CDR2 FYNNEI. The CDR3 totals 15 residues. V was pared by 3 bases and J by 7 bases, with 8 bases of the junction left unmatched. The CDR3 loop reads CASSDTGGQGQPQHF. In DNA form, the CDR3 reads TGTGCCAGCAGTGACACAGGGGGACAAGGCCAGCCCCAGCATTTT.

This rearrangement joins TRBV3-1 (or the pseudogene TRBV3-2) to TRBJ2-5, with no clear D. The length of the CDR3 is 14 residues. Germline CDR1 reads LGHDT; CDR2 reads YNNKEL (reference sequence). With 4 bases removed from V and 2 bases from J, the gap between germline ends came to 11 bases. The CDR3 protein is CASSRRQDQETQYF. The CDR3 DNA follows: TGTGCCAGCAGCCGTCGCCAGGATCAAGAGACCCAGTACTTC.

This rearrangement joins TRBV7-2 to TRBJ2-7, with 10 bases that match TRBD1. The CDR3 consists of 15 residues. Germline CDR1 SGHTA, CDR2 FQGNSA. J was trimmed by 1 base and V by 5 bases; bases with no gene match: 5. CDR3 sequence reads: CASSPWTGGSYEQYF. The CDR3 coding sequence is TGTGCCAGCAGCCCCTGGACAGGGGGGTCCTACGAGCAGTACTTC.

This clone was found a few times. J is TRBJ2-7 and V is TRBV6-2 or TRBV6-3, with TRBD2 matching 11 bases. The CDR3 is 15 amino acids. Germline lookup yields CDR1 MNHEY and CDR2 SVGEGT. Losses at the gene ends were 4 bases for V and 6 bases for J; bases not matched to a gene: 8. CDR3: CASSLTTSGSLEQYF. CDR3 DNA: TGTGCCAGCAGTTTAACAACTAGCGGGAGTCTCGAGCAGTACTTC.

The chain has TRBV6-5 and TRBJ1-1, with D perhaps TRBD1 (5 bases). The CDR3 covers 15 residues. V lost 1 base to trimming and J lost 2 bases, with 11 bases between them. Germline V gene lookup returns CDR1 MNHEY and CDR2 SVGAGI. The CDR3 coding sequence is TGTGCCAGCAGTTACTTTTCAGGGCCTAACACTGAAGCTTTCTTT. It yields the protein CASSYFSGPNTEAFF.

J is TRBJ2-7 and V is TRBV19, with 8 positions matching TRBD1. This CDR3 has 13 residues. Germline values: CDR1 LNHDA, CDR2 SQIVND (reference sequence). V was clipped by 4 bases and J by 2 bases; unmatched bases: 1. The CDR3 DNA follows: TGTGCCAGTAGTAGGACAGGGCCCTACGAGCAGTACTTC. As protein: CASSRTGPYEQYF.

The CDR3 reads CASSEVGQGKNIQYF. The CDR3 DNA follows: TGTGCCAGCAGTGAAGTCGGACAGGGGAAAAACATTCAGTACTTC. The rearrangement uses TRBV25-1 and TRBJ2-4; 9 bases are shared with TRBD1. Per germline, CDR1 MGHDK and CDR2 SYGVNS. This CDR3 is 15 amino acids long. V trimming: 2 bases; J trimming: 4 bases; junction bases outside the gene matches: 3.